One T cell receptor beta chain is described in this entry. This clone was detected only a few times. Its antigen remains unidentified. One base away there is no much larger clone; base qualities are not given. TCR CDR3 regions were amplified from genomic DNA by multiplex PCR using the deep immunoSEQ assay. Genomic DNA extracted from each cell subset was distributed evenly over all wells of several immunoSEQ 96-well plates, and each plate served as one replicate. For sorted subsets, about 200 ng genomic DNA, equal to about 30,000 T cell genomes, was loaded into each replicate PCR. Purified libraries were quantified with a Qubit 3.0 fluorometer, sized on a Bioanalyzer 2100, and re-quantified with the KAPA Library Quantification kit. A separate single-read 150-cycle Illumina NextSeq 550 flow cell was used to sequence each immunoSEQ 96-well plate. On the study's bioinformatics: The immunoSEQ output contained only junctional sequences without quality scores, so filtering could not match that applied to full-length reads. Sequences were annotated with PyIR, a Python wrapper for IgBLAST v1.9, using IMGT germline references to assign V/J genes and CDR3. Any read was removed if the V/J assignment was weak (E-value above 1e-6), the CDR3 was missing, or the read contained stop codons, out-of-frame junctions, or ambiguous translated residues. V3J clonotypes were defined as sequences sharing the same inferred V gene, J gene, and CDR3 amino acid sequence. The percentage overlap between two repertoires was calculated by dividing the number of shared unique clonotypes by the size of the smaller repertoire. RTK rarefaction, the Chao1 estimator, and Recon v2.1 estimates of unobserved clonotypes were used to assess repertoire richness. For all TCRbeta clonotypes obtained by the gDNA method from a few donors, generation probabilities were computed with OLGA. The table was pulled from immuneACCESS by TCRdb, which kept in-frame rearrangements only. Such tables lose some clones; where checked, under half of the loss comes from unresolved V genes, and the rest has no known cause. V and J calls and clone size come straight from that table; D and trimming were deduced from the DNA. The sample table records around 990,000 clones; approximately 80% of these occur just once. Clones ranked in the top ten supply about 0.89% of the sample.

The data were obtained in a study of shared clonotypes between healthy human individuals (dated by TCRdb to 2020 to 2021). The study in broad terms: A few men and a couple of women, aged 18 to 49 years, made up the cohort. Blood TCR repertoires of a handful of healthy adults were deeply sequenced to estimate repertoire size and the extent of clonotype sharing between individuals. For each donor, CD4 naive and CD4 memory were each run on three plates, CD8 naive on two plates, and CD8 memory on one plate. Different laboratories and diverse techniques were used to prepare libraries and sequence TCR repertoires, to increase sequencing depth and limit assay-specific biases. Each donor's leukapheresis produced roughly between about 0.9 and 9.5 billion PBMCs. Points the paper makes about the study in general: About 5% of naive CD4, 3.5% of naive CD8, 2.3% of memory CD4, and 0.4% of memory CD8 clonotypes were shared across several donors. Sampling was restricted to blood, and TCR repertoires in tissues likely differ from the TCR repertoires found in blood. Incomplete sequencing was indicated by rarefaction of sorted-subset datasets, despite the large sequencing depth. Clonotypes shared by all four sorted-subset donors showed higher generation probabilities than non-shared clonotypes. Pairwise subsampling led to the expectation that sequencing depth would affect the degree of clonotype sharing among donors. Naive subsets generally had larger estimated clonotype richness than memory subsets did. The small number of donors limited the genetic and exposure-history diversity represented.

The germline V gene (reference sequence) yields SGHAT for CDR1 and FQDESV for CDR2. The CDR3 contains 14 residues, cysteine and phenylalanine counted. The retained sequence is limited to the CDR3, 42 bases, with the frame set at the first base. Trimming takes 5 bases from V and 7 bases from J, and the germline ends sit 18 bases apart. Donors were healthy HIV-negative adults with no recently reported acute infections or vaccinations. Every donor was a Caucasian adult residing in Nashville, Tennessee, USA. Magnetic negative selection was used to enrich CD4+ T cells, after which naive cells were positively selected on CD45RA and the negative fraction became the memory subset. Blood was collected by leukapheresis, and PBMCs were isolated by Ficoll-Histopaque density gradient centrifugation and then cryopreserved in liquid nitrogen vapor phase. Analytical flow cytometry was used to check the purity and quantity of each magnetically sorted T cell population. Genomic DNA was isolated from every sorted fraction and measured by UV absorbance on a Nanodrop 2000c.

Sequencing was performed on memory CD4+ T cells from PBMCs. The label giving this sample's cell subset or site can be read as: CD45RA-negative fraction. The V and J segments used are TRBV11-1 and TRBJ2-7, with the identity of the D gene unclear. The origin of this receptor is a man younger than 35 in good health. Some clones in this sample may be carry-over from other donors' samples. Here is the DNA: TGTGCCAGCAGCCCGATAACCGTGGGGTTGGAGCAGTACTTC. This encodes CASSPITVGLEQYF. With the rest looked up from the reference TRBV11-1 and TRBJ2-7 genes rather than sequenced, the full variable domain is EAEVAQSPRYKITEKSQAVAFWCDPISGHATLYWYRQILGQGPELLVQFQDESVVDDSQLPKDRFSAERLKGVDSTLKIQPAELGDSAMYLCASSPITVGLEQYFGPGTRLTVT.